Below are 23 T cell receptor beta chains sequenced from a single sample in a study of memory CD4+ T cells and cytomegalovirus serostatus. The sort gate was single viable CD3+CD4+CD8-CD45RO+ cells for memory CD4+ T cells. Sequencing used immunoSEQ multiplex PCR; TCRdb keeps in-frame clones, though not all of them. The top ten hold approximately 0.7% of the sample, which has about 50,000 clones, around four fifths seen once. Sequenced: memory CD4+ T cells from blood. The receptors stem from an adult in good health and CMV-seronegative.

V gene TRBV20-1 combines with J gene TRBJ2-7, with D tentatively TRBD2 (6 bases). Looked up from germline, CDR1 is DFQATT and CDR2 is SNEGSKA (reference sequence). The length of the CDR3 is 11 residues. Trimming removed 5 bases at V and 10 bases at J, with 15 bases between. Here the CDR3 reads CSAGYPGGQYF. The CDR3, as DNA: TGCAGTGCTGGGTACCCCGGGGGTCAGTACTTC.

The rearrangement joins TRBV19 to TRBJ2-1, with 9 bases lining up with TRBD1. Unmatched junction bases numbered 3, after V lost 3 bases and J lost 6 bases. Germline values: CDR1 LNHDA, CDR2 SQIVND (reference sequence). The CDR3 is 14 residues long. The CDR3 DNA reads as TGTGCCAGTAGTATTTTGGGACAGGGCAATGAGCAGTTCTTC. It translates to CASSILGQGNEQFF.

The CDR3 loop reads CAWSFGPSYGYTF. CDR3 nucleotide sequence: TGTGCCTGGAGTTTCGGACCGAGCTATGGCTACACCTTC. The V and J genes are TRBV30 and TRBJ1-2; D is unresolved. This CDR3 spans 13 amino acids. Germline V gene lookup returns CDR1 GTSNPN and CDR2 SVGIG (reference sequence). Trimming left V 2 bases short and J 4 bases short, with 11 bases between.

This chain links TRBV5-1 with TRBJ1-5; D is unclear. Germline loops: CDR1 SGHRS, CDR2 YFSETQ. The CDR3 is 15 residues long. V was trimmed by 1 base and J by 5 bases, leaving 13 bases between them. CDR3 sequence (DNA): TGCGCCAGCAGCTTGAGGAATCCGCTTTATCAGCCCCAGCATTTT. Translating gives CASSLRNPLYQPQHF.

V is TRBV30 and J is TRBJ1-1; 7 bases are a match to TRBD1. This CDR3 region has 15 residues. With 4 bases clipped from V and 5 bases from J, the junction kept 13 bases outside the gene matches. Germline V lookup: CDR1 GTSNPN, CDR2 SVGIG (reference sequence). The CDR3 spells CAWKGAPTGGTEAFF. In DNA form, the CDR3 reads TGTGCCTGGAAGGGGGCCCCGACGGGGGGGACTGAAGCTTTCTTT.

This clone was counted once. V usage is TRBV7-6 and J usage is TRBJ1-5; 7 bases align to TRBD1. V was pared by 3 bases and J by 6 bases, with 5 bases of the junction left unmatched. The CDR3 sequence is 14 residues long. Germline loops: CDR1 SGHVS, CDR2 FNYEAQ. This CDR3 reads CASSFRGGGQPQHF. The CDR3 DNA reads TGTGCCAGCAGCTTTAGAGGGGGCGGTCAGCCCCAGCATTTT.

The chain is built from TRBV7-9 and TRBJ2-5; D remains unclear. V lost 5 bases and J lost 2, with 9 bases in between. The germline CDR1 and CDR2 sequences are SEHNR and FQNEAQ (reference sequence). The CDR3 is 13 residues long. The CDR3 here is CASSVRGQETQYF. The CDR3 DNA reads TGTGCCAGCAGCGTTCGAGGTCAAGAGACCCAGTACTTC. Together with reference TRBV7-9 and TRBJ2-5, the CDR3 gives the full variable domain: DTGVSQNPRHKITKRGQNVTFRCDPISEHNRLYWYRQTLGQGPEFLTYFQNEAQLEKSRLLSDRFSAERPKGSFSTLEIQRTEQGDSAMYLCASSVRGQETQYFGPGTRLLVL.

The chain has TRBV7-9 and TRBJ2-5, with D unclear. V lost 4 bases to trimming and J lost 5 bases, with 8 bases between them. The CDR3 spans 12 residues. Germline-derived CDR1 and CDR2 are SEHNR and FQNEAQ (reference sequence). The CDR3: CASSSLGETQYF. The DNA for the CDR3 is TGTGCCAGCAGCTCCCTGGGGGAGACCCAGTACTTC.

The chain links TRBV28 to TRBJ2-3, with 10 bases matching TRBD2. CDR3 length: 16 amino acids. Trimming cost V 10 bases and J 1 base; bases outside gene matches: 11. Per the germline V gene, CDR1 is MDHEN and CDR2 is SYDVKM. CDR3 sequence (DNA): TGTGCCACGGTCAGCCTAGCGGGAGTGGGCACAGATACGCAGTATTTT. This encodes CATVSLAGVGTDTQYF. Combining the CDR3 with reference TRBV28 and TRBJ2-3 gives the whole variable domain DVKVTQSSRYLVKRTGEKVFLECVQDMDHENMFWYRQDPGLGLRLIYFSYDVKMKEKGDIPEGYSVSREKKERFSLILESASTNQTSMYLCATVSLAGVGTDTQYFGPGTRLTVL.

V usage is TRBV28 and J usage is TRBJ1-5; D not certain. Trimming removed 4 bases at V and 7 bases at J, with 8 bases between. Looked up from germline, CDR1 is MDHEN and CDR2 is SYDVKM. The CDR3 consists of 12 residues. CDR3 coding DNA: TGTGCCAGCAGTTCGGTGGGGCAGCCCCAGCATTTT. It yields the protein CASSSVGQPQHF.

This sequence joins TRBV7-8 and TRBJ2-7, with D possibly matching TRBD2 (6 bases). Trimming took off 1 base at V and 0 bases at J, with 7 bases between the two ends. CDR3 length equals 14 residues. The germline gives CDR1 SGHVS, CDR2 FQNEAQ. Here the CDR3 reads CASSLGTNSYEQYF. The DNA of the CDR3 is TGTGCCAGCAGCTTAGGGACTAACTCCTACGAGCAGTACTTC.

The chain recombines TRBV6-1 with TRBJ2-7; TRBD1 might be the D (6 bases). The CDR3 is made up of 14 amino acids. The germline V gene encodes CDR1 MNHNS and CDR2 SASEGT. V lost 5 bases, J lost 2 bases, and 13 bases lay in between. CDR3 sequence (DNA): TGTGCCAGCAGTTCTCAGGGGCCGGCCTACGAGCAGTACTTC. It specifies CASSSQGPAYEQYF.

The chain has TRBV7-2 and TRBJ2-7, with a tentative D call TRBD2 (7 bases). Germline CDR1 reads SGHTA; CDR2 reads FQGNSA. This CDR3 region has 14 residues. The V and J ends lost 3 bases and 2 bases respectively, with 11 bases between them. The DNA of the CDR3 is TGTGCCAGCAGCTTTAAGGGGGGGACCTACGAGCAGTACTTC. Translation gives CASSFKGGTYEQYF.

This clone was seen once. The chain uses TRBV11-2 and TRBJ2-3; 9 bases are a match to TRBD2. Per the germline V gene, CDR1 is SGHAT and CDR2 is FQNNGV. V dropped 3 bases and J dropped 5; count of bases not matched to a gene: 9. The CDR3 runs 16 residues. The CDR3, as DNA: TGTGCCAGCAGCTTGGATGGGGGCGGGAGGGGAGATACGCAGTATTTT. It encodes CASSLDGGGRGDTQYF.

The chain links TRBV7-2 to TRBJ2-3, with a tentative D call TRBD2 (5 bases). Per germline, CDR1 SGHTA and CDR2 FQGNSA. V was pared by 2 bases and J by 0 bases, with 9 bases between. This CDR3 contains 15 residues. Here the CDR3 DNA reads TGTGCCAGCAGCTTACTGAGCGGAAGCACAGATACGCAGTATTTT. It yields the protein CASSLLSGSTDTQYF.

This clone has just one count. The chain couples TRBV2 to TRBJ1-1; D uncertain. CDR3 length: 14 residues. CDR1 is SNHLY and CDR2 is FYNNEI in the germline V gene. Trimming pared 4 bases from V and 2 bases from J, leaving 11 bases between. In nucleotides, the CDR3 is TGTGCCAGCAGTGCGGACGGATATAACACTGAAGCTTTCTTT. Protein sequence: CASSADGYNTEAFF.

The chain recombines TRBV5-1 with TRBJ2-2; TRBD1 agrees at 11 bases. Germline CDR1 is SGHRS and CDR2 is YFSETQ. The trim removed 6 bases at V and 1 base at J, leaving 5 bases unmatched. The CDR3 length is 16 residues. CDR3 bases: TGCGCCAGCAACCCTGGGACAGGGGGGAACACCGGGGAGCTGTTTTTT. This translates into CASNPGTGGNTGELFF.

CDR3 protein: CASSQTSRTGELFF. The CDR3 DNA is TGTGCCAGCAGCCAAACCTCCCGGACCGGGGAGCTGTTTTTT. The chain has TRBV7-2 and TRBJ2-2; D is unresolved. From germline, CDR1 is SGHTA and CDR2 FQGNSA. There are 14 residues in the CDR3. V dropped 5 bases and J dropped 5 bases, with 12 bases sitting between them. The entire variable domain, with the rest obtained from reference TRBV7-2 and TRBJ2-2, is as follows: GAGVSQSPSNKVTEKGKDVELRCDPISGHTALYWYRQSLGQGLEFLIYFQGNSAPDKSGLPSDRFSAERTGGSVSTLTIQRTQQEDSAVYLCASSQTSRTGELFFGEGSRLTVL.

CDR3 in DNA: TGTGCCAGCAAGCATCGCGGCGACGGCACCGGGGAGCTGTTTTTT. This gives the protein CASKHRGDGTGELFF. The genes are TRBV2 and TRBJ2-2; no clear D gene. This CDR3 is 15 amino acids long. Trimming left V 7 bases short and J 4 bases short, with 16 bases between. CDR1 and CDR2 (germline): SNHLY, FYNNEI.

The J gene is TRBJ2-3, the V gene TRBV11-3; D is uncertain. The germline V gene encodes CDR1 SGHNT and CDR2 YENEEA. Trimming took off 3 bases at V and 0 bases at J, with 1 base between the two ends. The CDR3 contains 12 residues. CDR3 in DNA: TGTGCCAGCAGCTTTAGCACAGATACGCAGTATTTT. It is translated as CASSFSTDTQYF.

This clone is medium-sized (0.01 to 0.1%) by share. V gene TRBV27 combines with J gene TRBJ1-2; unclear D gene. Trimming shortened V by 3 bases and J by 4 bases, and 12 bases separated the two germline ends. CDR1 and CDR2 (germline): MNHEY, SMNVEV (reference sequence). The CDR3 loop spans 14 amino acids. The CDR3 coding sequence is TGTGCCAGCAGTTTTGTTGGGAAGGGCTATGGCTACACCTTC. Protein: CASSFVGKGYGYTF.

In this sample, this clone turned up a few times. This chain joins TRBV9 and TRBJ1-3; no clear D gene. The ends were cut back, 0 bases at V and 3 bases at J, with 16 bases in the middle. The CDR3 has 17 amino acids. Germline assignment: CDR1 SGDLS and CDR2 YYNGEE. The CDR3 DNA sequence: TGTGCCAGCAGCGTAGGGAAGACCCTAGACTTTGGAAACACCATATATTTT. Protein: CASSVGKTLDFGNTIYF.

The rearrangement joins TRBV7-9 to TRBJ2-1; 11 bases match TRBD2. The J segment lost 10 bases and the V segment lost 3 bases, leaving 17 bases of the junction unmatched. This CDR3 has 18 amino acids. The germline V gene encodes CDR1 SEHNR and CDR2 FQNEAQ (reference sequence). CDR3 sequence reads: CASSFGNSGRDRKGEQFF. Here the CDR3 DNA reads TGTGCCAGCAGCTTTGGAAATAGCGGGAGGGATCGAAAGGGGGAGCAGTTCTTC.